One and the same sample provided the 26 T cell receptor beta chains below, sequenced in a study of blood T cell repertoires in COVID-19. Data came from immunoSEQ multiplex PCR; TCRdb stores just in-frame clones and leaves some out. This table has 130,000 to 150,000 clones, roughly 90% appearing once. Sequencing was performed on peripheral blood. The receptors originated from a man in his fifties with active or convalescent COVID-19.

This clone was seen only a few times. The chain carries TRBV2 and TRBJ2-3; TRBD2 matches 7 bases. The CDR3 is 13 amino acids. Germline trimming cut 8 bases from V and 6 bases from J; bases unmatched to any gene: 8. Germline V gene sequence: CDR1 SNHLY, CDR2 FYNNEI. CDR3 sequence reads: CASGAGEADTQYF. As DNA, the CDR3 is TGTGCCAGCGGGGCGGGAGAGGCCGATACGCAGTATTTT.

The chain uses TRBV7-2 and TRBJ2-5; 13 bases agree with TRBD2. The J segment lost 5 bases and the V segment lost 5 bases, leaving 5 bases of the junction unmatched. The CDR3 is 15 residues long. Looked up from germline, CDR1 is SGHTA and CDR2 is FQGNSA. CDR3 sequence (DNA): TGTGCCAGCAGCATACTAGCGGGAGGGTTTGAGACCCAGTACTTC. This translates into CASSILAGGFETQYF.

The gene calls are TRBV2 and TRBJ2-5; D is possibly TRBD1 (5 bases). The V gene's germline CDR1 is SNHLY and CDR2 FYNNEI. There are 13 residues in the CDR3. Trimming removed 4 bases at V and 2 bases at J, with 8 bases between. CDR3 amino acids: CASSVDRQETQYF. The CDR3 DNA reads TGTGCCAGCAGTGTAGACAGACAAGAGACCCAGTACTTC.

The rearrangement links TRBV5-1 to TRBJ1-4, with a tentative D call TRBD1 (6 bases). V shed 7 bases and J shed 0 bases, with 16 bases lying between them. The CDR3 has 16 amino acids. CDR1 SGHRS and CDR2 YFSETQ come from the germline V gene. CDR3 bases: TGCGCCAGCCGGTCAGGGGAGCTGGCAACTAATGAAAAACTGTTTTTT. Amino acid sequence: CASRSGELATNEKLFF.

The chain employs TRBV6-2 or TRBV6-3 and TRBJ1-6; unclear D gene. V dropped 5 bases and J dropped 9 bases, with 14 bases sitting between them. This CDR3 spans 14 amino acids. Germline V gene data show CDR1 as MNHEY and CDR2 as SVGEGT. The CDR3 reads CASSSGGGSSPLHF. CDR3 coding DNA: TGTGCCAGCAGTAGCGGTGGCGGGAGTTCACCCCTCCACTTT.

The chain employs TRBV30 and TRBJ2-1; 11 nucleotides agree with TRBD2. Trimming removed 6 bases from V and 4 bases from J; junction bases left unmatched: 2. CDR3 length: 13 amino acids. Germline loops: CDR1 GTSNPN, CDR2 SVGIG (reference sequence). CDR3 in amino acids: CACPSGRYNEQFF. CDR3 bases: TGTGCCTGCCCTAGCGGGAGGTACAATGAGCAGTTCTTC.

The V gene is TRBV19, the J gene TRBJ1-6; D possibly corresponds to TRBD1 (5 bases). Germline V gene data show CDR1 as LNHDA and CDR2 as SQIVND (reference sequence). The CDR3 spans 16 residues. V gave up 4 bases and J gave up 7 bases, with 17 bases separating them. DNA for the CDR3: TGTGCCAGTAGTAACCAACCTGGGGCGAGGAATTCACCCCTCCACTTT. The encoded protein is CASSNQPGARNSPLHF.

A single count supports this clone. Here the CDR3 reads CASSPTLRGRETQYF. In DNA form, the CDR3 reads TGTGCCAGCAGCCCGACCCTAAGGGGGCGGGAGACCCAGTACTTC. The chain is built from TRBV7-9 and TRBJ2-5; TRBD1 matches at 7 bases. Unmatched junction bases numbered 11, after V lost 5 bases and J lost 5 bases. This CDR3 region has 15 residues. CDR1 SEHNR and CDR2 FQNEAQ come from the germline V gene (reference sequence).

The chain joins TRBV15 to TRBJ2-3, with TRBD1 as a possible D gene (5 bases). The V gene's germline CDR1 is LNHNV and CDR2 YYDKDF (reference sequence). This CDR3 is 16 amino acids long. V gave up 5 bases and J gave up 1 base, with 16 bases separating them. The CDR3 bases are TGTGCCACCAGCCCTAATCGGCAGGGCCGCACAGATACGCAGTATTTT. It yields the protein CATSPNRQGRTDTQYF.

The rearrangement joins TRBV30 to TRBJ1-5; tentative D call: TRBD1 (5 bases). CDR1 is GTSNPN, CDR2 SVGIG, per germline (reference sequence). Trimming stripped 2 bases from V and 4 bases from J, with 9 bases between. CDR3 size: 13 residues. The DNA for the CDR3 is TGTGCCTGGAGTTGGCAGGGAAATCAGCCCCAGCATTTT. It encodes CAWSWQGNQPQHF.

This clone has only a few counts. The chain recombines TRBV28 with TRBJ1-1; 7 bases line up with TRBD1. V dropped 7 bases and J dropped 1; count of bases not matched to a gene: 9. The germline CDR1 and CDR2 sequences are MDHEN and SYDVKM. The CDR3 covers 15 residues. The CDR3 DNA reads as TGTGCCAGCACATCATCCGGGACAGCGAACACTGAAGCTTTCTTT. Its translation: CASTSSGTANTEAFF.

J is TRBJ2-7 and V is TRBV7-9, with TRBD1 identical over 8 bases. CDR3 length equals 14 residues. Germline CDR1 SEHNR, CDR2 FQNEAQ (reference sequence). V lost 1 base and J lost 3; bases outside the gene matches: 2. CDR3 amino acids: CASSLGDRGYEQYF. The CDR3 DNA is TGTGCCAGCAGCTTAGGTGACAGGGGCTACGAGCAGTACTTC.

This chain joins TRBV18 and TRBJ1-3; 8 bases match TRBD1. The CDR3 runs 16 residues. Germline assignment: CDR1 KGHSH and CDR2 LQKENI. Trimming took 3 bases from V and 4 from J; bases not matched to a gene: 8. CDR3 nucleotides: TGTGCCAGCTCACCTACGACAGGGGTGGTCGGAAACACCATATATTTT. This codes for CASSPTTGVVGNTIYF.

The CDR3 protein is CASSLDRGEVYEQYF. DNA for the CDR3: TGTGCCAGCAGCCTCGACAGGGGGGAGGTGTACGAGCAGTACTTC. This chain joins TRBV7-2 and TRBJ2-7; the match to TRBD1 covers 9 bases. V was clipped by 5 bases and J by 4 bases; unmatched bases: 9. CDR3 size: 15 residues. The germline V gene encodes CDR1 SGHTA and CDR2 FQGNSA. Full variable domain (missing parts from reference TRBV7-2 and TRBJ2-7): GAGVSQSPSNKVTEKGKDVELRCDPISGHTALYWYRQSLGQGLEFLIYFQGNSAPDKSGLPSDRFSAERTGGSVSTLTIQRTQQEDSAVYLCASSLDRGEVYEQYFGPGTRLTVT.

The V and J genes are TRBV25-1 and TRBJ1-4; 8 bases line up with TRBD1. V dropped 4 bases and J dropped 7; count of bases not matched to a gene: 5. Germline V gene lookup returns CDR1 MGHDK and CDR2 SYGVNS. This CDR3 has 14 residues. The CDR3 region has the DNA TGTGCCAGCAGTGGGGACAGGCGGGGTGAAAAACTGTTTTTT. It codes for CASSGDRRGEKLFF. The full variable domain, in which reference TRBV25-1 and TRBJ1-4 provide the parts outside the CDR3, is EADIYQTPRYLVIGTGKKITLECSQTMGHDKMYWYQQDPGMELHLIHYSYGVNSTEKGDLSSESTVSRIRTEHFPLTLESARPSHTSQYLCASSGDRRGEKLFFGSGTQLSVL.

V usage is TRBV19 and J usage is TRBJ1-1; no clear D. The CDR3 runs to 16 residues. CDR1 and CDR2 from the germline V gene are LNHDA and SQIVND (reference sequence). The V gene lost 6 bases and the J gene lost 2 bases, with 19 bases spanning the gap. The CDR3 bases are TGTGCCAGTAGAGGCATCTTACGGGATCGAAACACTGAAGCTTTCTTT. This gives the protein CASRGILRDRNTEAFF.

The chain couples TRBV28 to TRBJ1-4; the match to TRBD1 covers 8 bases. CDR1 and CDR2 from the germline V gene are MDHEN and SYDVKM. J was trimmed by 4 bases and V by 6 bases; bases with no gene match: 4. The CDR3 has 14 amino acids. The CDR3 here is CASSRTGNNEKLFF. The CDR3 region has the DNA TGTGCCAGCAGCCGGACAGGGAATAATGAAAAACTGTTTTTT.

This clone was seen a few times. The chain carries TRBV19 and TRBJ1-5; possibly TRBD1 for D (6 bases). The length of the CDR3 is 15 residues. Germline V gene data show CDR1 as LNHDA and CDR2 as SQIVND (reference sequence). V was cut by 5 bases and J by 5 bases, with 16 bases left in between. CDR3 in DNA: TGTGCCAGTAGTCCCCGGGAAGGGGGATATCAGCCCCAGCATTTT. Translating it yields CASSPREGGYQPQHF.

As regards this clone: The junction does not match germline at one end; this may be a read error. This sequence joins TRBV28 and TRBJ2-1; 8 bases are shared with TRBD2. The CDR3 extends over 12 amino acids. Germline assignment: CDR1 MDHEN and CDR2 SYDVKM. CDR3 amino acids: CASNLKRGEQFF. As DNA, the CDR3 is TGTGCCAGCAATTTAAAGCGGGGGGAGCAGTTCTTC.

CDR3 residues: CASSFAASGRGSEQFF. DNA for the CDR3: TGTGCCAGCAGCTTTGCGGCTAGCGGGAGGGGGAGTGAGCAGTTCTTC. The chain links TRBV12-1 to TRBJ2-1; the DNA was not used to check the table's D call, TRBD2. TRBV12-1 is described as a pseudogene. CDR3 length equals 16 residues.

This clone was counted a single time. The V and J genes are TRBV10-3 and TRBJ1-2; TRBD1 agrees at 7 bases. CDR3 length: 16 amino acids. V shed 7 bases and J 5 bases; nucleotides not matched to a gene: 16. Germline CDR1 reads ENHRY; CDR2 reads SYGVKD. The CDR3 reads CAITSPGQSPGYGYTF. CDR3 nucleotide sequence: TGTGCCATCACCTCTCCGGGACAGAGTCCGGGGTATGGCTACACCTTC.

The chain joins TRBV19 to TRBJ2-5; 7 bases fit TRBD1. Germline V gene sequence: CDR1 LNHDA, CDR2 SQIVND (reference sequence). After removal of 3 bases from V and 5 bases from J, the junction contained 9 bases not matched to a gene. The CDR3 is made up of 15 amino acids. The CDR3 reads CASSIEGGGWETQYF. CDR3 DNA: TGTGCCAGTAGTATCGAAGGGGGCGGGTGGGAGACCCAGTACTTC.

CDR3 loop: CASSLDRGEETQYF. The CDR3 DNA reads TGCGCCAGCAGCTTAGACAGGGGGGAGGAGACCCAGTACTTC. J is TRBJ2-5 and V is TRBV5-1; 9 bases line up with TRBD1. Germline V gene sequence: CDR1 SGHRS, CDR2 YFSETQ. This CDR3 has 14 residues. V lost 2 bases to trimming and J lost 5 bases; unmatched junction nucleotides: 4. The whole variable domain, remainder taken from reference TRBV5-1 and TRBJ2-5, is KAGVTQTPRYLIKTRGQQVTLSCSPISGHRSVSWYQQTPGQGLQFLFEYFSETQRNKGNFPGRFSGRQFSNSRSEMNVSTLELGDSALYLCASSLDRGEETQYFGPGTRLLVL.

This chain joins TRBV9 and TRBJ1-1; 8 nucleotides match TRBD1. Germline CDR1 SGDLS, CDR2 YYNGEE. This CDR3 has 14 amino acids. V lost 0 bases, J lost 5 bases, and 3 bases stayed unmatched. The CDR3 loop reads CASSVAQGATEAFF. The CDR3, as DNA: TGTGCCAGCAGCGTAGCCCAGGGGGCTACTGAAGCTTTCTTT.

The rearrangement joins TRBV6-5 to TRBJ1-5, with a possible D match to TRBD1 (5 bases). CDR1 and CDR2 from the germline V gene are MNHEY and SVGAGI. The CDR3 extends over 14 amino acids. The V gene lost 6 bases and the J gene lost 7 bases, with 16 bases spanning the gap. The CDR3 DNA is TGTGCCAGCAGACCCCGGGGAGGGGACCAGCCCCAGCATTTT. Translation: CASRPRGGDQPQHF.

The CDR3 DNA is TGTGCCAGCTCTCCGACTAGCTTAGGCGAGCAGTACTTC. It encodes CASSPTSLGEQYF. The genes are TRBV18 and TRBJ2-7, with TRBD2 matching 7 bases. From germline, CDR1 is KGHSH and CDR2 LQKENI. The CDR3 has 13 residues. J gave up 6 bases and V 6 bases, and 8 bases lay outside the gene matches. Based on the CDR3 plus reference TRBV18 and TRBJ2-7, the full variable domain is NAGVMQNPRHLVRRRGQEARLRCSPMKGHSHVYWYRQLPEEGLKFMVYLQKENIIDESGMPKERFSAEFPKEGPSILRIQQVVRGDSAAYFCASSPTSLGEQYFGPGTRLTVT.